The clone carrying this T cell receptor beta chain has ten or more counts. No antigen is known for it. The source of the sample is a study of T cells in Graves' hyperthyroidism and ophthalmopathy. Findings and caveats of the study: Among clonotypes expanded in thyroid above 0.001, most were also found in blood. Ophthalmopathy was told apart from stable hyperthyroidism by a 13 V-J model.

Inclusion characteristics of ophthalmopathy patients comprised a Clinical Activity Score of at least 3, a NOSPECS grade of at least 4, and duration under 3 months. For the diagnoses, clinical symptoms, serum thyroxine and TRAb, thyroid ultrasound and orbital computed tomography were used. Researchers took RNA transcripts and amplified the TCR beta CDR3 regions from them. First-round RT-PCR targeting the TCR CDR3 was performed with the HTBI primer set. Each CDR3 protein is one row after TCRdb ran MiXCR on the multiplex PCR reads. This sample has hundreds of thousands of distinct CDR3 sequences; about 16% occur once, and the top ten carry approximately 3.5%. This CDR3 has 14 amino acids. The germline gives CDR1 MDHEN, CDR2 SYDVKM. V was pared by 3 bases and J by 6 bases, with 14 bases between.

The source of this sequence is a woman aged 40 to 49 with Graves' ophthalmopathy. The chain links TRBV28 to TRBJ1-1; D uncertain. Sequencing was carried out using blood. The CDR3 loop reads CASSFPSSTPEAFF. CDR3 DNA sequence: TGTGCCAGCAGTTTCCCCAGCTCGACTCCTGAAGCTTTCTTT.